What follows describes a single T cell receptor (beta chain). Its matching antigen is unknown. This entry is derived from a study of T cell responses to AZD1222 COVID-19 vaccine. Trimming took 6 bases from V and 1 from J, leaving 12 bases between them. This CDR3 is built from 14 residues. CDR1 MNHEY and CDR2 SVGAGI come from the germline V gene. The protocol was immunoSEQ multiplex PCR, while the TCRdb copy is restricted to in-frame clones and leaves out a portion. The sample has around 190,000 clones; more than 85% are singletons. Broader study findings: Donor demographics were predominantly white British with a female majority; clonal diversity may be underestimated.

The chain carries TRBV6-5 and TRBJ1-1; maybe TRBD1 (6 bases). The sequenced sample was peripheral blood, obtained 28 days after the second AZD1222 dose. This TCR was sampled from an adult who received the AZD1222 COVID-19 vaccine. The CDR3 bases are TGTGCCAGCAGACTAGACAGGTCGAACACTGAAGCTTTCTTT. This codes for CASRLDRSNTEAFF.